These 27 T cell receptor beta chains share one sample of origin, sequenced in a study of CD8 T cells in Susac syndrome. Random hexamers were used to reverse transcribe roughly 0.45 to 1 ug of RNA. TCRdb independently ran MiXCR on the immunoSEQ multiplex PCR reads; one entry per CDR3 protein. The sample gives roughly 330,000 distinct CDR3 sequences, about 92% of which show up once; over 0.065% is in the top ten. The sample was CD4+ T cells from PBMCs. Receptor source: a human donor with multiple sclerosis.

The chain joins TRBV20-1 to TRBJ2-5; D perhaps matches TRBD1 (6 bases). Trimming left V 0 bases short and J 3 bases short, with 8 bases between. The CDR3 totals 13 residues. Germline V lookup: CDR1 DFQATT, CDR2 SNEGSKA (reference sequence). Here the CDR3 DNA reads TGCAGTGCTAGAGAGACAGGCGAAGAGACCCAGTACTTC. Translated, it gives CSARETGEETQYF.

V usage is TRBV9 and J usage is TRBJ1-2, with TRBD1 identical over 10 bases. The length of the CDR3 is 17 residues. V lost 4 bases and J lost 3; bases outside the gene matches: 12. Germline CDR1 reads SGDLS; CDR2 reads YYNGEE. CDR3 amino acids: CASSLHRWDRGDYGYTF. CDR3 DNA: TGTGCCAGCAGCCTCCATAGATGGGACAGGGGTGACTATGGCTACACCTTC.

The chain joins TRBV7-9 to TRBJ1-2; D gene ambiguous. V was pared by 5 bases and J by 3 bases, with 10 bases between. CDR1 SEHNR and CDR2 FQNEAQ come from the germline V gene (reference sequence). The CDR3 consists of 13 residues. The CDR3, as DNA: TGTGCCAGCAGCCCCGCAGTCTACTATGGCTACACCTTC. It encodes CASSPAVYYGYTF.

This clonotype was picked up one time. This chain links TRBV25-1 with TRBJ1-1; possibly TRBD1 for D (5 bases). Germline CDR1 MGHDK, CDR2 SYGVNS. The CDR3 extends over 14 amino acids. The V gene lost 2 bases and the J gene lost 1 base, with 8 bases spanning the gap. Here the CDR3 DNA reads TGTGCCAGCAGTGAAGTAGGGACGAACACTGAAGCTTTCTTT. It specifies CASSEVGTNTEAFF.

J is TRBJ2-5 and V is TRBV5-4; 8 bases fit TRBD2. CDR1 and CDR2 (germline): SGHNT, YYREEE (reference sequence). The CDR3 runs to 16 residues. V was pared by 0 bases and J by 2 bases, with 6 bases of the junction left unmatched. This CDR3 reads CASSLVGGRTQETQYF. The CDR3 DNA is TGTGCCAGCAGCTTGGTGGGCGGGAGGACTCAAGAGACCCAGTACTTC.

The gene calls are TRBV2 and TRBJ1-2, with 7 bases lining up with TRBD1. Germline lookup yields CDR1 SNHLY and CDR2 FYNNEI. The CDR3 has 14 residues. The trim removed 3 bases at V and 2 bases at J, leaving 3 bases unmatched. The CDR3, as DNA: TGTGCCAGCAGTGATGAGACAGGGAACTATGGCTACACCTTC. It yields the protein CASSDETGNYGYTF.

The gene calls are TRBV7-8 and TRBJ2-5; D tentatively reads TRBD1 or TRBD2 (5 bases each). Germline V gives CDR1 SGHVS, CDR2 FQNEAQ. V was pared by 3 bases and J by 7 bases, with 9 bases between. There are 12 residues in the CDR3. This CDR3 reads CASSFTGPTQYF. CDR3 nucleotide sequence: TGTGCCAGCAGCTTCACGGGACCGACCCAGTACTTC.

This chain uses TRBV5-1 with TRBJ2-6, with D perhaps TRBD1 or TRBD2 (5 bases each). Trimming removed 4 bases at V and 1 base at J, with 15 bases between. Germline V gives CDR1 SGHRS, CDR2 YFSETQ. The CDR3 is made up of 17 amino acids. The CDR3 is CASSRGWGSSGANVLTF. The CDR3 DNA reads as TGCGCCAGCAGCCGCGGGTGGGGCTCTTCTGGGGCCAACGTCCTGACTTTC.

The V and J genes are TRBV29-1 and TRBJ1-1; D is uncertain. V dropped 3 bases and J dropped 14 bases, with 7 bases sitting between them. Germline CDR1 and CDR2: SQVTM and ANQGSEA. The CDR3 is 8 amino acids. CDR3 coding DNA: TGCAGCGTTGAGAGACGATTCTTT. Residues: CSVERRFF.

J is TRBJ2-5 and V is TRBV30; D gene ambiguous. The germline V gene has CDR1 GTSNPN and CDR2 SVGIG (reference sequence). The CDR3 is 11 residues long. Trimming took 0 bases from V and 5 from J, leaving 4 bases between them. The CDR3 protein is CAWSVMETQYF. In DNA, the CDR3 is TGTGCCTGGAGTGTCATGGAGACCCAGTACTTC.

The chain is built from TRBV28 and TRBJ1-1; the match to TRBD1 covers 9 bases. Germline V lookup: CDR1 MDHEN, CDR2 SYDVKM. The CDR3 extends over 13 amino acids. V lost 11 bases, J lost 3 bases, and 7 bases stayed unmatched. The CDR3 loop is CAVYRGLDTEAFF. The DNA for the CDR3 is TGTGCCGTTTACAGGGGGCTTGACACTGAAGCTTTCTTT.

The V gene is TRBV23-1, the J gene TRBJ1-6, with 8 bases fitting TRBD1. TRBV23-1 is flagged as an ORF with uncertain function. The V gene end was trimmed by 4 bases and the J gene end by 7 bases; junction bases not matched to a gene: 15. The CDR3 extends over 18 amino acids. CDR3 DNA sequence: TGCGCCAGCAGTCCCAGGCAGGGGGCATCTCAACGGAATTCACCCCTCCACTTT. Its translation is CASSPRQGASQRNSPLHF.

The rearrangement links TRBV7-3 to TRBJ2-3; 8 nucleotides line up with TRBD2. The CDR3 length is 15 residues. V trimming: 5 bases; J trimming: 2 bases; junction bases outside the gene matches: 6. The V gene's germline CDR1 is SGHTA and CDR2 FQGTGA. CDR3 sequence (DNA): TGTGCCAGCAGCCCCTACGGGAGGGACACAGATACGCAGTATTTT. As protein: CASSPYGRDTDTQYF.

V gene TRBV3-1 combines with J gene TRBJ2-7; D is perhaps TRBD2 (7 bases). Per germline, CDR1 LGHDT and CDR2 YNNKEL (reference sequence). Trimming stripped 1 base from V and 3 bases from J, with 13 bases between. This CDR3 is built from 15 residues. CDR3 sequence reads: CASSQAWGGHYEQYF. The DNA of the CDR3 is TGTGCCAGCAGCCAAGCGTGGGGGGGGCACTACGAGCAGTACTTC.

The chain has TRBV20-1 and TRBJ2-3; 7 nucleotides line up with TRBD2. From germline, CDR1 is DFQATT and CDR2 SNEGSKA (reference sequence). V shed 4 bases, J shed 6 bases, and the junction held 10 bases outside the gene matches. CDR3 size: 14 residues. CDR3 sequence: CSANLGGLGDTQYF. CDR3 coding DNA: TGCAGTGCTAACCTCGGGGGGTTAGGGGATACGCAGTATTTT.

The chain has TRBV29-1 and TRBJ2-5; D tentatively fits TRBD1 or TRBD2 (5 bases each). This CDR3 spans 13 amino acids. Trimming stripped 3 bases from V and 4 bases from J, with 12 bases between. Per germline, CDR1 SQVTM and CDR2 ANQGSEA. CDR3 nucleotides: TGCAGCGTTGAGGTCCAGGGAGCAGAGACCCAGTACTTC. Translated: CSVEVQGAETQYF.

The V call is TRBV29-1, the J call TRBJ2-2; D unclear. The germline gives CDR1 SQVTM, CDR2 ANQGSEA. CDR3 length: 12 amino acids. Trimming took 4 bases from V and 1 from J, leaving 4 bases between them. The CDR3 DNA reads TGCAGCGTTGGGTGGAACACCGGGGAGCTGTTTTTT. This codes for CSVGWNTGELFF.

This clonotype was picked up a small number of times. The chain links TRBV20-1 to TRBJ1-2, with 8 bases that match TRBD1. V lost 5 bases to trimming and J lost 0 bases; unmatched junction nucleotides: 2. The CDR3 contains 13 residues. Germline V gives CDR1 DFQATT, CDR2 SNEGSKA (reference sequence). The CDR3 DNA follows: TGCAGTGCTCGGACAGGGCCTAACTATGGCTACACCTTC. It specifies CSARTGPNYGYTF.

This rearrangement joins TRBV20-1 to TRBJ2-7; no reliable D call. V was cut by 6 bases and J by 3 bases, with 12 bases left in between. The CDR3 extends over 12 amino acids. CDR1 DFQATT and CDR2 SNEGSKA come from the germline V gene (reference sequence). CDR3: CSAGIIGYEQYF. The CDR3, as DNA: TGCAGTGCGGGGATCATCGGCTACGAGCAGTACTTC.

The chain recombines TRBV4-3 with TRBJ2-1; TRBD2 matches 9 bases. The trim removed 0 bases at V and 3 bases at J, leaving 6 bases unmatched. The CDR3 loop spans 17 amino acids. Germline CDR1 reads LGHNA; CDR2 reads YSLEER. CDR3 in DNA: TGCGCCAGCAGCCAAGACTTTGCGGGAGGGTACTACAATGAGCAGTTCTTC. It yields the protein CASSQDFAGGYYNEQFF.

J is TRBJ1-2 and V is TRBV7-8, with D possibly matching TRBD1 (5 bases). This CDR3 is 15 amino acids long. Germline CDR1 and CDR2: SGHVS and FQNEAQ. Deletions cut 5 bases from V and 0 bases from J, with 13 bases between. The CDR3 DNA is TGTGCCAGCAGCCGGGGACGGATTTCTAACTATGGCTACACCTTC. Encoded protein: CASSRGRISNYGYTF. The full variable domain, its missing parts supplied by reference TRBV7-8 and TRBJ1-2, is GAGVSQSPRYKVAKRGQDVALRCDPISGHVSLFWYQQALGQGPEFLTYFQNEAQLDKSGLPSDRFFAERPEGSVSTLKIQRTQQEDSAVYLCASSRGRISNYGYTFGSGTRLTVV.

The gene calls are TRBV29-1 and TRBJ1-1; no definite D call. Germline V gene lookup returns CDR1 SQVTM and CDR2 ANQGSEA. The CDR3 covers 13 residues. The V gene lost 4 bases and the J gene lost 4 bases, with 13 bases spanning the gap. The CDR3 DNA follows: TGCAGCGTTGGGGCAGGTGGAGTCACTGAAGCTTTCTTT. Residues: CSVGAGGVTEAFF.

This rearrangement joins TRBV7-2 to TRBJ2-7, with TRBD1 as a possible D gene (6 bases). The CDR3 spans 14 residues. Germline lookup yields CDR1 SGHTA and CDR2 FQGNSA. The V gene lost 4 bases and the J gene lost 2 bases, with 12 bases spanning the gap. CDR3 sequence: CASSYRVLAYEQYF. The CDR3 DNA reads TGTGCCAGCAGCTACAGGGTTCTGGCCTACGAGCAGTACTTC.

The chain employs TRBV7-2 and TRBJ2-3; D not resolved. The CDR3 runs to 13 residues. Deletions cut 5 bases from V and 4 bases from J, with 10 bases between. Germline loops: CDR1 SGHTA, CDR2 FQGNSA. CDR3 sequence (DNA): TGTGCCAGCAGCCAACCGGCGGCAGATACGCAGTATTTT. As protein: CASSQPAADTQYF.

The rearrangement links TRBV12-3 or TRBV12-4 to TRBJ1-2, with D possibly being TRBD1 (6 bases). This CDR3 region has 13 residues. The V and J ends lost 7 bases and 2 bases respectively, with 11 bases between them. DNA for the CDR3: TGTGCCAGCAAGGAGGGGGAGAACTATGGCTACACCTTC. It codes for CASKEGENYGYTF.

The genes are TRBV7-9 and TRBJ1-2, with D tentatively TRBD1 (6 bases). Germline loops: CDR1 SEHNR, CDR2 FQNEAQ (reference sequence). V was cut by 0 bases and J by 6 bases, with 11 bases left in between. The length of the CDR3 is 14 residues. CDR3 nucleotide sequence: TGTGCCAGCAGCTTAGCGGTGGCAGGGGATGGCTACACCTTC. It is translated as CASSLAVAGDGYTF.

The rearrangement uses TRBV30 and TRBJ2-5, with TRBD1 as a possible D gene (5 bases). Trimming cost V 0 bases and J 2 bases, with 7 bases left between them. The CDR3 consists of 13 residues. Germline V CDR1 and CDR2: GTSNPN, SVGIG (reference sequence). CDR3 sequence reads: CAWSVGVQETQYF. CDR3 nucleotides: TGTGCCTGGAGTGTAGGGGTACAAGAGACCCAGTACTTC. Together with reference TRBV30 and TRBJ2-5, the CDR3 gives the full variable domain: SQTIHQWPATLVQPVGSPLSLECTVEGTSNPNLYWYRQAAGRGLQLLFYSVGIGQISSEVPQNLSASRPQDRQFILSSKKLLLSDSGFYLCAWSVGVQETQYFGPGTRLLVL.